This TCR beta chain appears in the sequencing data of a study of cytomegalovirus exposure and HLA in healthy donors. Study-level results: A missense DCLRE1C variant was associated with V- and J-gene trimming of TCR beta chains in a later analysis, and an independent cohort replicated the association.

Germline loops: CDR1 LNHDA, CDR2 SQIVND (reference sequence). The CDR3 has 12 amino acids. Deletions cut 7 bases from V and 3 bases from J, with 10 bases between. Regarding this clone: Its cognate antigen is unknown.

Primers included in the PCR were 60 Vbeta and 13 Jbeta primers. The method was immunoSEQ multiplex PCR; TCRdb's version includes in-frame clones alone and lacks a portion of them. The sample has fewer than 130,000 clones; approximately 80% are singletons. Likely unrecorded immune exposures existed in these nominally healthy donors. The clonotype was recovered from a man aged 30-40 years in good health and CMV-seropositive. V is TRBV19 and J is TRBJ2-7; tentatively, D is TRBD1 (5 bases). Sequences were obtained from PBMCs. In DNA, the CDR3 is TGTGCCAGTAAGGGGAATTACTACGAGCAGTACTTC. This sequence encodes CASKGNYYEQYF.